The 22 T cell receptor beta chains reported below all come from one sample, sequenced in a study of human T cells and chemical hapten exposure. Using its own MiXCR run on the RACE reads, TCRdb lists one record per CDR3 protein. In the table there are fewer than 150,000 distinct CDR3 sequences, about 13% of which are singletons. Time point described: pre-sensitization, week 0. This sample's treatment: therapeutic diphenylcyclopropenone sensitization with weekly scalp DPC. The specimen comprised whole blood, sampled in connection with sensitization to the hapten diphenylcyclopropenone (DPC). These receptor sequences come from a woman aged 18-30 years with alopecia areata. Some clones in this sample may be carry-over from other donors' samples.

This clonotype occurred many times. The chain is built from TRBV20-1 and TRBJ1-5; D is perhaps TRBD1 (5 bases). This CDR3 comprises 17 residues. Trimming took off 0 bases at V and 7 bases at J, with 22 bases between the two ends. Germline-derived CDR1 and CDR2 are DFQATT and SNEGSKA (reference sequence). CDR3 DNA sequence: TGCAGTGCTAGAGATAGGAGACGAGGAGTTCGGGGGCAGCCCCAGCATTTT. Translation gives CSARDRRRGVRGQPQHF.

The rearrangement uses TRBV7-9 and TRBJ2-3, with D perhaps TRBD2 (5 bases). CDR1 SEHNR and CDR2 FQNEAQ come from the germline V gene (reference sequence). The germline V and J ends were trimmed by 2 bases and 2 bases, with 8 bases remaining between them. The CDR3 contains 14 residues. CDR3 coding DNA: TGTGCCAGCAGCTTAAGTCGGGACACAGATACGCAGTATTTT. It codes for CASSLSRDTDTQYF.

The V gene is TRBV5-4, the J gene TRBJ2-3, with 7 bases identical to TRBD2. V lost 4 bases and J lost 2; bases outside the gene matches: 16. The germline V gene has CDR1 SGHNT and CDR2 YYREEE (reference sequence). The CDR3 has 18 residues. The CDR3 sequence is CASSVGRGEAIFTDTQYF. CDR3 DNA: TGTGCCAGCAGCGTTGGTCGGGGGGAGGCCATCTTCACAGATACGCAGTATTTT.

The chain recombines TRBV2 with TRBJ1-1; D unclear. V was cut by 6 bases and J by 0 bases, with 8 bases left in between. The V gene's germline CDR1 is SNHLY and CDR2 FYNNEI. This CDR3 is built from 13 residues. CDR3 nucleotides: TGTGCCAGCAGACCCGAGGTGAACACTGAAGCTTTCTTT. This codes for CASRPEVNTEAFF.

This chain joins TRBV7-9 and TRBJ2-4, with a tentative D call TRBD1 (5 bases). This CDR3 region has 15 residues. V lost 5 bases and J 5 bases, leaving 16 bases between the germline ends. Germline values: CDR1 SEHNR, CDR2 FQNEAQ (reference sequence). CDR3 bases: TGTGCCAGCAGCCAATTTGACAGACTTGAAAACATTCAGTACTTC. It translates to CASSQFDRLENIQYF.

This clonotype showed up many times. This chain uses TRBV9 with TRBJ2-1; TRBD2 is a possible D gene (6 bases). The CDR3 runs to 14 residues. Per germline, CDR1 SGDLS and CDR2 YYNGEE. The V gene lost 6 bases and the J gene lost 2 bases, with 12 bases spanning the gap. The CDR3 DNA follows: TGTGCCAGCAATGGGGGGTCCCCCTACAATGAGCAGTTCTTC. Translated: CASNGGSPYNEQFF.

Regarding this clonotype: A much bigger clone sits one base away, suggesting this may be a read error. This chain links TRBV29-1 with TRBJ1-3; D not resolved. Trimming removed 2 bases from V and 4 bases from J, with 3 bases in between. Looked up from germline, CDR1 is SQVTM and CDR2 is ANQGSEA. The CDR3 contains 11 residues. Here the CDR3 reads CSVEWGNTIYF. CDR3 nucleotide sequence: TGCAGCGTTGAATGGGGAAACACCATATATTTT.

V and J are TRBV18 and TRBJ2-7; tentative D call: TRBD2 (5 bases). Per germline, CDR1 KGHSH and CDR2 LQKENI. The CDR3 length is 13 residues. Trimming took 3 bases from V and 5 from J, leaving 11 bases between them. The CDR3 sequence is CASSPQEVDEQYF. The CDR3 bases are TGTGCCAGCTCACCCCAGGAGGTCGACGAGCAGTACTTC.

V is TRBV11-2 and J is TRBJ2-1; tentatively, D is TRBD1 (5 bases). The length of the CDR3 is 15 residues. In germline, CDR1 is SGHAT, CDR2 FQNNGV. V lost 6 bases and J lost 1, with 13 bases in between. CDR3 bases: TGTGCCAGCAGGGAACAGGTTTTTTCCTACAATGAGCAGTTCTTC. It yields the protein CASREQVFSYNEQFF.

This clonotype was detected once. The chain combines TRBV5-1 with TRBJ2-1; 11 nucleotides match TRBD1. Germline values: CDR1 SGHRS, CDR2 YFSETQ. This CDR3 comprises 15 residues. V gave up 4 bases and J gave up 9 bases; unmatched junction bases: 9. CDR3 sequence: CASSQGQGAVSEQFF. The CDR3 bases are TGCGCCAGCAGCCAAGGACAGGGGGCGGTTTCTGAGCAGTTCTTC.

This clonotype was counted once. This sequence joins TRBV29-1 and TRBJ2-1; D is unresolved. Trimming took 0 bases from V and 7 from J, leaving 7 bases between them. The CDR3 is made up of 12 amino acids. CDR1 and CDR2 (germline): SQVTM, ANQGSEA. DNA of the CDR3: TGCAGCGTTGAAGATGCGGTGAATGAGCAGTTCTTC. Its translation: CSVEDAVNEQFF.

This clonotype was seen a few times. The rearrangement uses TRBV7-9 and TRBJ2-3; TRBD2 agrees at 14 bases. This CDR3 has 19 residues. Germline-derived CDR1 and CDR2 are SEHNR and FQNEAQ (reference sequence). Trimming cost V 7 bases and J 0 bases; bases outside gene matches: 12. CDR3 coding DNA: TGTGCCAGCAACACAGCCGGGACTAGCGGGGGCCTTAGCACAGATACGCAGTATTTT. It translates to CASNTAGTSGGLSTDTQYF.

This clonotype appeared a few times. The chain joins TRBV7-8 to TRBJ1-1; the D gene is possibly TRBD1 (6 bases). With 5 bases removed from V and 6 bases from J, the gap between germline ends came to 16 bases. The CDR3 runs 14 residues. CDR1 is SGHVS and CDR2 is FQNEAQ in the germline V gene. CDR3 DNA: TGTGCCAGCAGCCCGCGAGGCAGGGGTCCTGAAGCTTTCTTT. Encoded protein: CASSPRGRGPEAFF. The full variable domain, its missing parts supplied by reference TRBV7-8 and TRBJ1-1, is GAGVSQSPRYKVAKRGQDVALRCDPISGHVSLFWYQQALGQGPEFLTYFQNEAQLDKSGLPSDRFFAERPEGSVSTLKIQRTQQEDSAVYLCASSPRGRGPEAFFGQGTRLTVV.

This clonotype was picked up a small number of times. The chain combines TRBV5-1 with TRBJ1-1, with D perhaps matching TRBD1 (6 bases). Germline V gene lookup returns CDR1 SGHRS and CDR2 YFSETQ. The CDR3 extends over 16 amino acids. The germline V and J ends were trimmed by 3 bases and 2 bases, with 17 bases remaining between them. The CDR3 nucleotides read TGCGCCAGCAGCTCTGGGCGGACAGCCGTCAACACTGAAGCTTTCTTT. Its translation: CASSSGRTAVNTEAFF.

In regard to this clonotype: Relative to the germline gene, one junction end is altered; a read error may explain this. The chain employs TRBV19 and TRBJ2-2; 8 bases line up with TRBD2. The CDR3 contains 14 residues. The germline CDR1 and CDR2 sequences are LNHDA and SQIVND (reference sequence). This CDR3 is CVSSPGLVSGELFF. In DNA form, the CDR3 reads TGTGTCAGTTCACCGGGACTAGTTTCCGGGGAGCTGTTTTTT. Supplemented by reference TRBV19 and TRBJ2-2, the full variable domain reads DGGITQSPKYLFRKEGQNVTLSCEQNLNHDAMYWYRQDPGQGLRLIYYSQIVNDFQKGDIAEGYSVSREKKESFPLTVTSAQKNPTAFYLCVSSPGLVSGELFFGEGSRLTVL.

This clonotype was detected a few times. The gene calls are TRBV7-3 and TRBJ2-2; TRBD2 matches 8 bases. J lost 2 bases, V lost 5 bases, and 7 bases had no gene match. In germline, CDR1 is SGHTA, CDR2 FQGTGA. The CDR3 consists of 16 residues. Here the CDR3 reads CASSLRAGANTGELFF. The CDR3 nucleotides are TGTGCCAGCAGCCTTCGAGCGGGGGCTAACACCGGGGAGCTGTTTTTT.

The chain uses TRBV27 and TRBJ2-1, with a weak D call TRBD1 (5 bases). The germline V gene has CDR1 MNHEY and CDR2 SMNVEV (reference sequence). Trimming removed 2 bases from V and 4 bases from J, with 6 bases in between. The CDR3 has 13 residues. The CDR3 coding sequence is TGTGCCAGCAGTTTACCAGGGTACAATGAGCAGTTCTTC. This sequence encodes CASSLPGYNEQFF.

The chain has TRBV6-2 or TRBV6-3 and TRBJ2-7, with 7 bases aligning to TRBD1. CDR3 length equals 15 residues. Germline V gene lookup returns CDR1 MNHEY and CDR2 SVGEGT. The junction had 12 bases not matched to a gene; V was cut back by 5 bases and J by 5 bases. DNA for the CDR3: TGTGCCAGCAGTACCGCAATCCGGGACAGCCACGAGCAGTACTTC. Its protein product is CASSTAIRDSHEQYF.

This clonotype was observed a handful of times. The gene calls are TRBV19 and TRBJ2-1; possibly TRBD1 for D (5 bases). V dropped 4 bases and J dropped 3 bases, with 7 bases sitting between them. Germline assignment: CDR1 LNHDA and CDR2 SQIVND (reference sequence). The CDR3 spans 13 residues. CDR3 protein: CASSKGDYNEQFF. The CDR3 nucleotides read TGTGCCAGTAGTAAAGGGGACTACAATGAGCAGTTCTTC. Based on the CDR3 plus reference TRBV19 and TRBJ2-1, the full variable domain is DGGITQSPKYLFRKEGQNVTLSCEQNLNHDAMYWYRQDPGQGLRLIYYSQIVNDFQKGDIAEGYSVSREKKESFPLTVTSAQKNPTAFYLCASSKGDYNEQFFGPGTRLTVL.

The sample holds many counts of this clonotype. V gene TRBV7-9 combines with J gene TRBJ2-1, with 9 nucleotides matching TRBD1. Germline lookup yields CDR1 SEHNR and CDR2 FQNEAQ (reference sequence). V trimming: 0 bases; J trimming: 6 bases; junction bases outside the gene matches: 3. The CDR3 is 15 residues long. The CDR3 is CASSLALTGGNEQFF. The CDR3, as DNA: TGTGCCAGCAGCTTAGCCCTGACAGGGGGCAATGAGCAGTTCTTC.

There are a few counts of this clonotype. V and J are TRBV5-1 and TRBJ2-5; tentatively, D is TRBD1 (5 bases). The V end lost 0 bases, the J end lost 3 bases, and 12 bases lay between the germline ends. Germline loops: CDR1 SGHRS, CDR2 YFSETQ. This CDR3 has 15 amino acids. CDR3 in amino acids: CASSLAPGMEETQYF. As DNA, the CDR3 is TGCGCCAGCAGCTTGGCGCCAGGGATGGAAGAGACCCAGTACTTC.

This clonotype was picked up a small number of times. The J gene is TRBJ2-1, the V gene TRBV28; 10 positions match TRBD2. CDR1 MDHEN and CDR2 SYDVKM come from the germline V gene. The CDR3 consists of 16 residues. J gave up 1 base and V 6 bases, and 6 bases lay outside the gene matches. As DNA, the CDR3 is TGTGCCAGCAGCTCGGGGACTAGCGTATCCTACAATGAGCAGTTCTTC. It is translated as CASSSGTSVSYNEQFF.